The 30 T cell receptor beta chains below were found in one sample sequenced in a study of blood T cell repertoires in COVID-19. TCRdb keeps only in-frame clones here, not all; method: immunoSEQ multiplex PCR. The sample has just over 250,000 clones, about 91% seen once. The sequenced sample was peripheral blood. The receptors were sampled from a person under 35 with COVID-19, enrolled during active disease.

The chain uses TRBV9 and TRBJ1-1; 11 bases align to TRBD1. This CDR3 is 16 amino acids long. Germline assignment: CDR1 SGDLS and CDR2 YYNGEE. With V trimmed by 1 base and J by 3 bases, 5 bases remained unmatched. The CDR3 region has the DNA TGTGCCAGCAGCGTATCAAGGGACAGGGGGGACACTGAAGCTTTCTTT. Encoded protein: CASSVSRDRGDTEAFF. Drawing the rest from reference TRBV9 and TRBJ1-1, the complete variable domain is DSGVTQTPKHLITATGQRVTLRCSPRSGDLSVYWYQQSLDQGLQFLIQYYNGEERAKGNILERFSAQQFPDLHSELNLSSLELGDSALYFCASSVSRDRGDTEAFFGQGTRLTVV.

The rearrangement uses TRBV2 and TRBJ1-1; 7 nucleotides line up with TRBD1. V dropped 8 bases and J dropped 8; count of bases not matched to a gene: 11. Germline lookup yields CDR1 SNHLY and CDR2 FYNNEI. This CDR3 is 13 amino acids long. The CDR3 bases are TGTGCCAGCGGCAGCAGGGGGACGTTAGAAGCTTTCTTT. This codes for CASGSRGTLEAFF.

The genes are TRBV7-8 and TRBJ2-5; 8 bases line up with TRBD2. V dropped 5 bases and J dropped 4; count of bases not matched to a gene: 9. The CDR3 contains 15 residues. Looked up from germline, CDR1 is SGHVS and CDR2 is FQNEAQ. As DNA, the CDR3 is TGTGCCAGCAGCAGCGCCGTCGCGGGAGGAGAGACCCAGTACTTC. Residues: CASSSAVAGGETQYF.

The chain carries TRBV28 and TRBJ1-5; tentatively, D is TRBD1 (6 bases). V was cut by 4 bases and J by 0 bases, with 13 bases left in between. CDR3 length equals 16 residues. The germline CDR1 and CDR2 sequences are MDHEN and SYDVKM. CDR3 sequence reads: CASSYGRGPSNQPQHF. The CDR3 coding sequence is TGTGCCAGCAGTTATGGCAGGGGCCCTAGCAATCAGCCCCAGCATTTT.

The gene calls are TRBV6-6 and TRBJ2-5; D might be TRBD1 (8 bases). The CDR3 consists of 15 residues. V was trimmed by 2 bases and J by 5 bases, leaving 15 bases between them. Germline V gene sequence: CDR1 MNHNY, CDR2 SVGAGI (reference sequence). The CDR3 region has the DNA TGTGCCAGCAGTTACCTCACAGGGGGGGGCGAGACCCAGTACTTC. Protein product: CASSYLTGGGETQYF.

This chain joins TRBV14 and TRBJ1-1, with D perhaps TRBD1 (5 bases). Germline V gene lookup returns CDR1 SGHDN and CDR2 FVKESK. The CDR3 loop spans 13 amino acids. Trimming removed 3 bases from V and 3 bases from J, with 8 bases in between. The CDR3 loop reads CASSQGLYTEAFF. CDR3 coding DNA: TGTGCCAGCAGCCAGGGGCTATACACTGAAGCTTTCTTT.

The chain's CDR3 is CASSLQMGAQGNTIYF. CDR3 in DNA: TGTGCCAGCAGCTTACAGATGGGGGCGCAAGGAAACACCATATATTTT. V is TRBV7-2 and J is TRBJ1-3; D possibly corresponds to TRBD1 (6 bases). There are 16 residues in the CDR3. Trimming left V 2 bases short and J 4 bases short, with 15 bases between. Looked up from germline, CDR1 is SGHTA and CDR2 is FQGNSA.

The chain couples TRBV2 to TRBJ2-2, with TRBD2 matching 9 bases. Germline V gene sequence: CDR1 SNHLY, CDR2 FYNNEI. The CDR3 runs to 16 residues. Trimming took 8 bases from V and 1 from J; bases not matched to a gene: 8. The CDR3 spells CASGGLAVGNTGELFF. CDR3 DNA: TGTGCCAGCGGGGGACTAGCCGTAGGGAACACCGGGGAGCTGTTTTTT.

The chain carries TRBV5-8 and TRBJ2-5; TRBD2 matches at 10 bases. CDR1 and CDR2 (germline): SGHTS, YDEGEE. This CDR3 region has 17 residues. V lost 7 bases and J lost 3; bases outside the gene matches: 15. The CDR3, as DNA: TGTGCCAGCTCTCGGGGGACGGGGCTAGCGGGAGAAGAGACCCAGTACTTC. Its protein product is CASSRGTGLAGEETQYF.

The chain recombines TRBV14 with TRBJ2-1; 7 nucleotides align to TRBD2. Trimming removed 5 bases from V and 4 bases from J; junction bases left unmatched: 2. The CDR3 sequence is 13 residues long. Per germline, CDR1 SGHDN and CDR2 FVKESK. The CDR3 sequence: CASSTGLYNEQFF. The CDR3 DNA follows: TGTGCCAGCAGCACGGGACTATACAATGAGCAGTTCTTC.

This rearrangement joins TRBV19 to TRBJ2-2; TRBD1 might be the D (7 bases). Germline V lookup: CDR1 LNHDA, CDR2 SQIVND (reference sequence). V lost 0 bases and J 4 bases, leaving 15 bases between the germline ends. The CDR3 totals 17 residues. The CDR3 DNA reads as TGTGCCAGTAGTATAGACGCGGGACAGCGAGTCACCGGGGAGCTGTTTTTT. Translating gives CASSIDAGQRVTGELFF.

This clone was found a few times. The rearrangement links TRBV27 to TRBJ1-1, with 7 bases that match TRBD1. Trimming at V came to 5 bases and at J to 4 bases, leaving 4 bases not matched to a gene. This CDR3 comprises 13 residues. Germline V lookup: CDR1 MNHEY, CDR2 SMNVEV (reference sequence). The CDR3 is CASSPGTATEAFF. CDR3 DNA sequence: TGTGCCAGCAGTCCGGGGACAGCCACTGAAGCTTTCTTT.

The V and J genes are TRBV5-6 and TRBJ1-1; a possible D gene is TRBD1 (6 bases). The V and J ends lost 2 bases and 7 bases respectively, with 15 bases between them. This CDR3 has 14 residues. CDR1 is SGHDT and CDR2 is YYEEEE in the germline V gene. The CDR3 loop is CASSFIQQGVEAFF. CDR3 sequence (DNA): TGTGCCAGCAGCTTTATTCAACAGGGTGTTGAAGCTTTCTTT.

This rearrangement joins TRBV9 to TRBJ1-1; no clear D. Trimming stripped 5 bases from V and 0 bases from J, with 8 bases between. Germline V gives CDR1 SGDLS, CDR2 YYNGEE. The length of the CDR3 is 13 residues. CDR3 region: CASSVTVNTEAFF. The CDR3 DNA follows: TGTGCCAGCAGTGTTACAGTGAACACTGAAGCTTTCTTT. Variable domain in full (rest from reference TRBV9 and TRBJ1-1): DSGVTQTPKHLITATGQRVTLRCSPRSGDLSVYWYQQSLDQGLQFLIQYYNGEERAKGNILERFSAQQFPDLHSELNLSSLELGDSALYFCASSVTVNTEAFFGQGTRLTVV.

The rearrangement links TRBV15 to TRBJ1-3; no clear D gene. The CDR3 sequence is 15 residues long. Per the germline V gene, CDR1 is LNHNV and CDR2 is YYDKDF (reference sequence). Trimming left V 1 base short and J 4 bases short, with 11 bases between. DNA of the CDR3: TGTGCCACCAGCAGAGCGGGTAGCGAAGGAAACACCATATATTTT. Amino acids: CATSRAGSEGNTIYF.

The chain is built from TRBV24-1 and TRBJ2-7; TRBD1 agrees at 10 bases. V shed 3 bases and J 3 bases; nucleotides not matched to a gene: 7. This CDR3 has 16 residues. Germline-derived CDR1 and CDR2 are KGHDR and SFDVKD. The CDR3 is CATSDRGQGGNYEQYF. The CDR3 DNA reads TGTGCCACCAGTGATAGAGGACAGGGGGGAAACTACGAGCAGTACTTC.

This chain connects TRBV6-5 to TRBJ2-7, with TRBD2 matching over 10 bases. V gave up 2 bases and J gave up 6 bases; unmatched junction bases: 10. From germline, CDR1 is MNHEY and CDR2 SVGAGI. CDR3 size: 16 residues. The CDR3 DNA is TGTGCCAGCAGTTACGGCCCAGGACTAGCGGCGGGCGAGCAGTACTTC. Translating gives CASSYGPGLAAGEQYF.

Comments on this clone: Other DNA sequences in the sample encode the same CDR3. The V gene is TRBV19, the J gene TRBJ2-7, with D possibly matching TRBD1 (5 bases). The CDR3 extends over 13 amino acids. Germline V gene sequence: CDR1 LNHDA, CDR2 SQIVND (reference sequence). Trimming shortened V by 2 bases and J by 4 bases, and 9 bases separated the two germline ends. The CDR3 is CASSITGTYEQYF. The CDR3 nucleotides are TGTGCCAGTAGTATAACAGGAACTTACGAGCAGTACTTC.

The CDR3, as DNA: TGTGCCAGCAGCCAGAGGACAGGGGATCTTAGCCCGGGCAGGGGCGGGACCCAGTACTTC. It yields the protein CASSQRTGDLSPGRGGTQYF. The V and J genes are TRBV3-1 (or the pseudogene TRBV3-2) and TRBJ2-5; TRBD1 matches at 9 bases. CDR1 and CDR2 (germline): LGHDT, YNNKEL (reference sequence). This CDR3 spans 20 amino acids. J gave up 7 bases and V 3 bases, and 24 bases lay outside the gene matches.

The chain couples TRBV19 to TRBJ2-7; TRBD1 agrees at 7 bases. Germline values: CDR1 LNHDA, CDR2 SQIVND (reference sequence). The V segment lost 9 bases and the J segment 2 bases; nucleotides outside the gene matches: 7. The CDR3 is 13 amino acids. The CDR3 bases are TGTGCCAGCGGACAGGAGACGGCCTACGAGCAGTACTTC. This codes for CASGQETAYEQYF.

The chain employs TRBV7-9 and TRBJ2-1; 7 nucleotides agree with TRBD2. Germline lookup yields CDR1 SEHNR and CDR2 FQNEAQ (reference sequence). J lost 4 bases, V lost 4 bases, and 10 bases had no gene match. This CDR3 is 16 amino acids long. This CDR3 reads CASSSRDSGSYNEQFF. The CDR3 region has the DNA TGTGCCAGCAGCTCCCGGGATAGCGGGTCTTACAATGAGCAGTTCTTC.

V usage is TRBV2 and J usage is TRBJ1-4; D perhaps matches TRBD1 (6 bases). CDR3 length equals 17 residues. Trimming pared 1 base from V and 5 bases from J, leaving 17 bases between. Germline CDR1 is SNHLY and CDR2 is FYNNEI. This CDR3 is CASSEVNFGQLNEKLFF. The CDR3 nucleotides read TGTGCCAGCAGTGAAGTGAACTTTGGACAGTTGAATGAAAAACTGTTTTTT.

This clone has a single count. This chain uses TRBV9 with TRBJ1-1; D possibly corresponds to TRBD1 (5 bases). The V gene lost 4 bases and the J gene lost 4 bases, with 14 bases spanning the gap. The CDR3 has 14 amino acids. Germline V gene lookup returns CDR1 SGDLS and CDR2 YYNGEE. The CDR3 loop is CASSHILGGTEAFF. CDR3 coding DNA: TGTGCCAGCAGCCACATCCTCGGGGGCACTGAAGCTTTCTTT. Complete variable domain (other parts from reference TRBV9 and TRBJ1-1): DSGVTQTPKHLITATGQRVTLRCSPRSGDLSVYWYQQSLDQGLQFLIQYYNGEERAKGNILERFSAQQFPDLHSELNLSSLELGDSALYFCASSHILGGTEAFFGQGTRLTVV.

CDR3 nucleotide sequence: TGCGCCAGCAGCTTGGGGGCTGGGTTCCCCTCACCCCTCCACTTT. Amino acids: CASSLGAGFPSPLHF. The chain recombines TRBV5-1 with TRBJ1-6; D is unclear. V was pared by 0 bases and J by 10 bases, with 14 bases between. Germline V lookup: CDR1 SGHRS, CDR2 YFSETQ. The CDR3 length is 15 residues.

The chain is built from TRBV11-2 and TRBJ2-7, with TRBD2 identical over 8 bases. Looked up from germline, CDR1 is SGHAT and CDR2 is FQNNGV. The CDR3 has 18 amino acids. Losses at the gene ends were 1 base for V and 0 bases for J; bases not matched to a gene: 11. The CDR3 loop is CASSLGGTSGGFSYEQYF. The CDR3 nucleotides are TGTGCCAGCAGCTTAGGGGGTACTAGCGGAGGATTCTCCTACGAGCAGTACTTC.

V usage is TRBV19 and J usage is TRBJ2-1; 7 nucleotides align to TRBD2. Germline-derived CDR1 and CDR2 are LNHDA and SQIVND (reference sequence). The V segment lost 5 bases and the J segment 9 bases; nucleotides outside the gene matches: 10. The CDR3 covers 14 residues. CDR3 sequence (DNA): TGTGCCAGTAGTTTAAGCGGGATATGGTTTGAGCAGTTCTTC. The encoded protein is CASSLSGIWFEQFF.

This clone was found once. The rearrangement uses TRBV10-1 and TRBJ2-1; 9 bases fit TRBD2. The CDR3 is made up of 14 amino acids. V dropped 5 bases and J dropped 8; count of bases not matched to a gene: 7. The germline V gene has CDR1 WNHNN and CDR2 SYGVQD (reference sequence). The CDR3 DNA reads TGCGCCAGCAGTTCAGCGGGAGGAGTCCATGAGCAGTTCTTC. It encodes CASSSAGGVHEQFF.

The CDR3 nucleotides are TGCGCCAGCAGGGGACAGGGGATGAACACTGAAGCTTTCTTT. Its protein product is CASRGQGMNTEAFF. The V gene is TRBV5-1, the J gene TRBJ1-1; the match to TRBD1 covers 10 bases. This CDR3 is built from 14 residues. With V trimmed by 5 bases and J by 0 bases, 1 base remained unmatched. The germline V gene has CDR1 SGHRS and CDR2 YFSETQ. The full variable domain, with the rest looked up from reference TRBV5-1 and TRBJ1-1, is KAGVTQTPRYLIKTRGQQVTLSCSPISGHRSVSWYQQTPGQGLQFLFEYFSETQRNKGNFPGRFSGRQFSNSRSEMNVSTLELGDSALYLCASRGQGMNTEAFFGQGTRLTVV.

The chain links TRBV9 to TRBJ1-2, with D tentatively TRBD1 (6 bases). This CDR3 has 16 residues. V was trimmed by 3 bases and J by 4 bases, leaving 19 bases between them. Germline CDR1 SGDLS, CDR2 YYNGEE. DNA of the CDR3: TGTGCCAGCAGCGCGGGGATGGTTCAGGGGTCCTATGGCTACACCTTC. Amino acid sequence: CASSAGMVQGSYGYTF.

For the CDR3, the DNA is TGTGCCGGGGAGCAGTGGGGGACTAGCCGTTCCGATGAGCAGTTCTTC. It specifies CAGEQWGTSRSDEQFF. J is TRBJ2-1 and V is TRBV5-6, with 9 nucleotides matching TRBD2. The germline CDR1 and CDR2 sequences are SGHDT and YYEEEE. The CDR3 has 16 amino acids. V lost 10 bases, J lost 8 bases, and 19 bases stayed unmatched.